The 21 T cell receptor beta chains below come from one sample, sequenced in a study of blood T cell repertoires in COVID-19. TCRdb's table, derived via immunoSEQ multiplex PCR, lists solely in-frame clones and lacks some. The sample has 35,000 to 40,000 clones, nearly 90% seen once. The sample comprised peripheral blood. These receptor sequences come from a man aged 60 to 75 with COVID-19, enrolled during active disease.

The CDR3 DNA reads TGTGCCAGCAGCCTACCAGGGATAGCTAACTATGGCTACACCTTC. Translating it yields CASSLPGIANYGYTF. The chain is built from TRBV28 and TRBJ1-2, with D possibly TRBD1 on 5 matching bases. CDR1 is MDHEN and CDR2 is SYDVKM in the germline V gene. The CDR3 is 15 residues long. Trimming removed 6 bases at V and 0 bases at J, with 14 bases between.

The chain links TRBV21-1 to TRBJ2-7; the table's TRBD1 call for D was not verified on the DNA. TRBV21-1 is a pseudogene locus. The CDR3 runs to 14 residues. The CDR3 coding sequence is TGTGCCAGCAGCCGGCGACAGGGGGGACACGAGCAGTACTTC. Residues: CASSRRQGGHEQYF.

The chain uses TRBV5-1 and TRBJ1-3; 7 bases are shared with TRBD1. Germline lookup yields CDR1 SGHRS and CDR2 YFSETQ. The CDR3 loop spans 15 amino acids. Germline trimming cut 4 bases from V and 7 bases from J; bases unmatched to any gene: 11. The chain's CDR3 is CASSPMGQSRNTIYF. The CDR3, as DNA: TGCGCCAGCAGCCCTATGGGACAGTCTAGGAACACCATATATTTT.

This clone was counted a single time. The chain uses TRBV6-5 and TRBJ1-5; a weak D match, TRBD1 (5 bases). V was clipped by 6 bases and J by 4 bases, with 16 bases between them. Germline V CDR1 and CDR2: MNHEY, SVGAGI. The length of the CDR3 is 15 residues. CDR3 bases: TGTGCCAGCAGCGGGGGTGGAGGGGCTAATCAGCCCCAGCATTTT. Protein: CASSGGGGANQPQHF.

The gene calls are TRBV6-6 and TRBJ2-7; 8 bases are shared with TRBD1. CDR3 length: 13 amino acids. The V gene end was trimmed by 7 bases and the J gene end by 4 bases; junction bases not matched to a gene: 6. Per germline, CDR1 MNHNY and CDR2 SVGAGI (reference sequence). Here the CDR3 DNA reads TGTGCCAGCACCATAGGGGACAGGTACGAGCAGTACTTC. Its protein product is CASTIGDRYEQYF.

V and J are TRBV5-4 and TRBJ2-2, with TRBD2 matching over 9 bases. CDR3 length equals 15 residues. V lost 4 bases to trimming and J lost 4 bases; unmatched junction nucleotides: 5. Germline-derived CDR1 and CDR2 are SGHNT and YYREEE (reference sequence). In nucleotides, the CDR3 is TGTGCCAGCAGCCCCCATAGCGGGGGCACCGGGGAGCTGTTTTTT. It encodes CASSPHSGGTGELFF.

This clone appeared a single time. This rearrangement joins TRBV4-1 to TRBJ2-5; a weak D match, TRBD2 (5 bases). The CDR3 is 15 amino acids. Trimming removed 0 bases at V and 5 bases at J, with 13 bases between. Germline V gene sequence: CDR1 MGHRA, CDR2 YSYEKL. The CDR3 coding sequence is TGCGCCAGCAGCCAAGAGGCCACGCGCGGGGAGACCCAGTACTTC. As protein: CASSQEATRGETQYF.

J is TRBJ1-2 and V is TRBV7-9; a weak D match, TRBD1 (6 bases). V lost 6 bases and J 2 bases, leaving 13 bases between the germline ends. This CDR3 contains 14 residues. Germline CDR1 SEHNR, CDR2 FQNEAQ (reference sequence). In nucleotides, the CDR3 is TGTGCCAGCAGAGATTCCGGACAGAACTATGGCTACACCTTC. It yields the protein CASRDSGQNYGYTF.

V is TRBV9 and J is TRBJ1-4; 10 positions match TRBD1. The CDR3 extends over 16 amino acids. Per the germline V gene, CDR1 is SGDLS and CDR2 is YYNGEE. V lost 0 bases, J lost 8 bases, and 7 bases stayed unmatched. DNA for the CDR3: TGTGCCAGCAGCGTAGGTCCGGGACAGGGGTACGAAAAACTGTTTTTT. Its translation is CASSVGPGQGYEKLFF.

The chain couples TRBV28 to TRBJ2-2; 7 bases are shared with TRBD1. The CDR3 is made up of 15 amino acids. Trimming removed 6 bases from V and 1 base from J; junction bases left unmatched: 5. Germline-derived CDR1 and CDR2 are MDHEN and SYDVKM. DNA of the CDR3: TGTGCCAGCAGACGACAGGGAGTGAACACCGGGGAGCTGTTTTTT. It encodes CASRRQGVNTGELFF.

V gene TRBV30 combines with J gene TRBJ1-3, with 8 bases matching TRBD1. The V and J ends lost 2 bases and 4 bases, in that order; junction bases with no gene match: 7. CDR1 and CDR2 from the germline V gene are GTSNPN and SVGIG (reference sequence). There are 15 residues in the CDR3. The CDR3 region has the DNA TGTGCCTGGAGTAGGACAGGGAGCGGGGGAAACACCATATATTTT. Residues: CAWSRTGSGGNTIYF.

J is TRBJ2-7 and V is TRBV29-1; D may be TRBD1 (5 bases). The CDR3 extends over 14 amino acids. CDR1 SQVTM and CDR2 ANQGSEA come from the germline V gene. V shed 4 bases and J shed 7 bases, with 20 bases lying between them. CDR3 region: CSVAPHLRKGEQYF. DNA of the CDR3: TGCAGCGTTGCCCCCCACCTTAGAAAGGGGGAGCAGTACTTC.

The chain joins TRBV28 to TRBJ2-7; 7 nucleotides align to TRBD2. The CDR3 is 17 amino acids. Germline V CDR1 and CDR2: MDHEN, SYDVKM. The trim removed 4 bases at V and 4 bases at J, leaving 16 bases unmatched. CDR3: CASSSLGRAGVSYEQYF. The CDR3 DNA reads TGTGCCAGCAGTTCCCTCGGTCGGGCGGGAGTATCGTACGAGCAGTACTTC.

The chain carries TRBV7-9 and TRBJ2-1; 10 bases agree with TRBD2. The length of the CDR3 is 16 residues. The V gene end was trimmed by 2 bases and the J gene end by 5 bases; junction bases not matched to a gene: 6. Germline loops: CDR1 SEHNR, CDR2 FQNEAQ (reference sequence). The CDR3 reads CASSLLGLADDNEQFF. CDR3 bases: TGTGCCAGCAGCTTACTTGGACTAGCGGACGACAATGAGCAGTTCTTC. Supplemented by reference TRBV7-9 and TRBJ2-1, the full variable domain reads DTGVSQNPRHKITKRGQNVTFRCDPISEHNRLYWYRQTLGQGPEFLTYFQNEAQLEKSRLLSDRFSAERPKGSFSTLEIQRTEQGDSAMYLCASSLLGLADDNEQFFGPGTRLTVL.

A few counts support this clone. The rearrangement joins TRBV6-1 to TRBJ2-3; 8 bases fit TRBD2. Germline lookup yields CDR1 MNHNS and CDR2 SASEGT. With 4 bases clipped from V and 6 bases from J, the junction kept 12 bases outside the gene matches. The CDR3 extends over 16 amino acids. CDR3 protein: CASSGAGSGVKDTQYF. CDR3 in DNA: TGTGCCAGCAGTGGGGCGGGTAGCGGGGTTAAGGATACGCAGTATTTT.

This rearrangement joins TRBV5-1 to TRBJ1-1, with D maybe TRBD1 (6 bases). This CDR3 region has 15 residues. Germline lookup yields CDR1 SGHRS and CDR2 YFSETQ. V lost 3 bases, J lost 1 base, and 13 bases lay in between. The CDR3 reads CASSSRTDPNTEAFF. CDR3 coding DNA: TGCGCCAGCAGCTCCCGGACAGACCCGAACACTGAAGCTTTCTTT.

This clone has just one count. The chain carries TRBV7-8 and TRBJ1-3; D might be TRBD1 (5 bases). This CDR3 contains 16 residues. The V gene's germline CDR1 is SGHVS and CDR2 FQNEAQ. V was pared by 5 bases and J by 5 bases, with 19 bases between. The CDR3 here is CASSRGGRADRNTIYF. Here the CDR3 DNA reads TGTGCCAGCAGCCGAGGTGGCAGGGCGGACAGAAACACCATATATTTT. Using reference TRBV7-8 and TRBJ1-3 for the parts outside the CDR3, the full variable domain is GAGVSQSPRYKVAKRGQDVALRCDPISGHVSLFWYQQALGQGPEFLTYFQNEAQLDKSGLPSDRFFAERPEGSVSTLKIQRTQQEDSAVYLCASSRGGRADRNTIYFGEGSWLTVV.

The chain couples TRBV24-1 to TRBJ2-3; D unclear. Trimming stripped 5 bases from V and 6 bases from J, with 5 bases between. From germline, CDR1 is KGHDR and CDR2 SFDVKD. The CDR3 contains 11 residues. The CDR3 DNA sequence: TGTGCCACCAGTGCCCGGGATACGCAGTATTTT. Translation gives CATSARDTQYF.

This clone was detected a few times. The CDR3 protein is CASRRLAGVSYYEQYF. DNA of the CDR3: TGTGCCAGCAGACGACTAGCGGGAGTCTCCTACTACGAGCAGTACTTC. The genes are TRBV27 and TRBJ2-7; 12 bases fit TRBD2. From germline, CDR1 is MNHEY and CDR2 SMNVEV (reference sequence). Unmatched junction bases numbered 9, after V lost 6 bases and J lost 3 bases. The CDR3 is made up of 16 amino acids.

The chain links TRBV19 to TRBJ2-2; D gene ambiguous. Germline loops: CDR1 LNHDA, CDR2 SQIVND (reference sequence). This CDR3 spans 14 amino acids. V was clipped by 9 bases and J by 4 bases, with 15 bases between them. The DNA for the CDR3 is TGTGCCAGCAAATATGAAGCAACCACCGGGGAGCTGTTTTTT. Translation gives CASKYEATTGELFF.

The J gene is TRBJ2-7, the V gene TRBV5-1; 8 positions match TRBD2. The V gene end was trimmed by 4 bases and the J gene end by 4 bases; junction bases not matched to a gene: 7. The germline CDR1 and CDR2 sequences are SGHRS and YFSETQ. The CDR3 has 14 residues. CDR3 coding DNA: TGCGCCAGCAGCAACGGGAGGGTTGGTTACGAGCAGTACTTC. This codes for CASSNGRVGYEQYF.